This record covers a single TCR beta chain. This entry belongs to a study of technical replicates of blood from several donors. V shed 2 bases and J shed 2 bases, with 22 bases lying between them. This CDR3 spans 19 amino acids. The germline V gene encodes CDR1 SGHDN and CDR2 FVKESK. Repertoires were generated with immunoSEQ multiplex PCR, while TCRdb's copy carries only in-frame clones and drops some. Among roughly 90,000 clones listed, 92% were seen once. This chain connects TRBV14 to TRBJ2-1; D might be TRBD2 (6 bases). This clonotype was sampled from a human donor in good health. The sequenced sample was T cells isolated from PBMCs. CDR3 sequence (DNA): TGTGCCAGCAGCCAACGTTTTGCGGGAAGCTTAAGCCCCTACAATGAGCAGTTCTTC. The encoded protein is CASSQRFAGSLSPYNEQFF.